This paragraph covers one TCR beta chain sequence. The antigen it recognizes is unknown. No base qualities exist here, and no much larger clone lies one base off it. Peripheral blood CD8+ and CD4+ T cells from healthy donors, Susac syndrome patients and multiple sclerosis patients were profiled using high-throughput TCR beta sequencing. Recently defined diagnostic criteria for definite or probable disease were met by the Susac syndrome patients. Bulk CD8+ and CD4+ T cells were purified magnetically by negative isolation, whereas CD8+ TEMRA cells were enriched by FACS. Blood was collected in EDTA tubes and processed within 24 hours, with PBMCs isolated through density gradient centrifugation. PBMCs intended for TCR sequencing were frozen in liquid nitrogen and were later thawed in a 37 degrees C water bath. A purity of at least 90% was achieved for sorted or isolated CD4+, CD8+ and CD8+ TEMRA cells.

The sample belongs to a study of CD8 T cells in Susac syndrome (dated by TCRdb to the late 2010s). Describing the broader study: Of the Susac syndrome patients who were sequenced, under ten were in clinical remission while roughly 6 had clinically active disease. At blood withdrawal, Susac syndrome patients were either therapy-naive, taking corticosteroids (in some cases with IVIg as well), or taking IVIg alone. Whether CD8+ T cell activation and differentiation in Susac syndrome was antigen driven was tested using repertoire sequencing.

RNA was extracted using the RNeasy kit, and roughly 0.5 to 1 ug of the RNA was reverse transcribed with random hexamers. TCR beta CDR3 regions were amplified with the immunoSEQ multiplex PCR assay covering 54 Vbeta and 13 Jbeta segments. To correct PCR amplification bias, a synthetic template baseline was used for both primer optimization and computational correction. The authors processed their data as follows. Reads were assigned to V, D and J genes according to IMGT and analyzed in immunoSEQ Analyzer, with only productive sequences retained. Clonality was computed as one minus Shannon entropy normalized by log2 of the number of productive unique sequences. For each patient and control, public and private clones were evaluated among the 100 most prevalent clones. Susac-specific clones were defined as absent from healthy and MS cohorts, around 980 published viral clones and other ImmuneACCESS disease sequences. TCRdb handled the public reads itself, with Q25 trimming in fastp and clone calling in MiXCR, and kept productive beta chains. Rows are combined by CDR3 protein, so each entry shows the most common genes and DNA. TCRdb's processing, not the authors', yielded these V and J calls. Present in this sample are about 240,000 distinct CDR3 sequences, approximately 95% of which were seen just once. The leading ten clones occupy approximately 0.1% of the sample.

General findings and caveats noted by the study authors: The number of individuals in the TCR sequencing and HLA analysis was acknowledged as relatively small. In patients with Susac syndrome, the CD4+ T cell repertoire showed no detectable clonal expansion.

The sample taken for sequencing was CD4+ T cells from PBMCs. The origin of this receptor is a human donor with Susac syndrome.

The DNA is as follows: TGTGCCAGCTCACCGATTGACCTCAAAAACATTCAGTACTTC. Its translation is CASSPIDLKNIQYF. The chain is encoded by TRBV18 joined to TRBJ2-4; no D segment can be confidently identified. The germline V gene provides CDR1 KGHSH and CDR2 LQKENI. V is pared back by 3 bases and J by 3 bases, with 9 bases lying between the germline termini. The cysteine opens and the phenylalanine closes a CDR3 of 14 amino acids. The only DNA kept is the CDR3, 42 bases in frame from the first base.